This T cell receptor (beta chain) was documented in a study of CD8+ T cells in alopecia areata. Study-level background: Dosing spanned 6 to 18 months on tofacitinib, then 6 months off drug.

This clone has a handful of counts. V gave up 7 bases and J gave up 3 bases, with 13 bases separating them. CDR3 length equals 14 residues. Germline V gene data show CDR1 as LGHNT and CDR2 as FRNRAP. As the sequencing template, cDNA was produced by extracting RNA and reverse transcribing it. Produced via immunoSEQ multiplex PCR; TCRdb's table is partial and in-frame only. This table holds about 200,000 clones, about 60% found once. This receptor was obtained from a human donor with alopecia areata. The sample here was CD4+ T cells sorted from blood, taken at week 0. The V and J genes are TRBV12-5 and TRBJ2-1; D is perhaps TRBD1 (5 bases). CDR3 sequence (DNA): TGTGCTAGTGCCCCGAAAGGGGACTACAATGAGCAGTTCTTC. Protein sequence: CASAPKGDYNEQFF.